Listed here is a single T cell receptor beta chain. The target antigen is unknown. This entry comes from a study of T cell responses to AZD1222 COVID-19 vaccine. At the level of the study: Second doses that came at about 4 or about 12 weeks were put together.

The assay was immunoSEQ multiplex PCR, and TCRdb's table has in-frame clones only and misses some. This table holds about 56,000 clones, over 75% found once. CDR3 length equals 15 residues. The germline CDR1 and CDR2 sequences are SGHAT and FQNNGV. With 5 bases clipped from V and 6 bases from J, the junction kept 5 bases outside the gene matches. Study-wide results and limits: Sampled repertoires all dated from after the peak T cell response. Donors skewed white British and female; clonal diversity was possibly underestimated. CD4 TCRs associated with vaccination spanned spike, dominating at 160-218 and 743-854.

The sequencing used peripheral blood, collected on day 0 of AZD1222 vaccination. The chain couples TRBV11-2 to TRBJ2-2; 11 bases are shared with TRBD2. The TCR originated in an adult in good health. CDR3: CASSPSGGRAGELFF. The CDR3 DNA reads TGTGCCAGCAGCCCTAGCGGGGGGCGAGCCGGGGAGCTGTTTTTT.